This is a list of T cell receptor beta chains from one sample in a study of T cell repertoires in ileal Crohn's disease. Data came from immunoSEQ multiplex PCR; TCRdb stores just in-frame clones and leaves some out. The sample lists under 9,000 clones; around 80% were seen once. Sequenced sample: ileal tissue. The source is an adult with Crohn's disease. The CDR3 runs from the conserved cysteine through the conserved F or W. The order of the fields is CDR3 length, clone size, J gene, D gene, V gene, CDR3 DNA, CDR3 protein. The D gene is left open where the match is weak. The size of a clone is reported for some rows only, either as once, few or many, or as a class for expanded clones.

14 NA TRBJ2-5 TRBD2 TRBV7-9 TGTGCCAGCAGCCTAGCGGGAGGGAGGGAGACCCAGTACTTC CASSLAGGRETQYF
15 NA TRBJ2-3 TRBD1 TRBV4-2 TGTGCCAGCAGCCAAGGACAGGGGCACACAGATACGCAGTATTTT CASSQGQGHTDTQYF
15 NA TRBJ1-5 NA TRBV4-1 TGCGCCAGCAGTCGGCGGGGGGGAGGGACTCAGCCCCAGCATTTT CASSRRGGGTQPQHF
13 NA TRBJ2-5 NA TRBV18 TGTGCCAGCTCACTACAGGGAAAGGAGACCCAGTACTTC CASSLQGKETQYF
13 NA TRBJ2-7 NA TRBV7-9 TGTGCCAGCAGCTTAGATCAGGGGCGAGAGCAGTACTTC CASSLDQGREQYF
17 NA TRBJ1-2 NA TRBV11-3 TGTGCCAGCAGCTTAGATCATCGGGGGAACAGCGGCTATGGCTACACCTTC CASSLDHRGNSGYGYTF
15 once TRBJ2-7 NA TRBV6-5 TGTGCCAGCAGTTACGCCAGGGGTTTCTCCCACGAGCAGTACTTC CASSYARGFSHEQYF
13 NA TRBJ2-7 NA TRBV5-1 TGCGCCAGCAGCTCGCTGACAGCCTACGAGCAGTACTTC CASSSLTAYEQYF
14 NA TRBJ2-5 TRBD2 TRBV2 TGTGCCAGCAGTTTACTAGCGGGAGGCCAGACCCAGTACTTC CASSLLAGGQTQYF
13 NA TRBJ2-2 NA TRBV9 TGTGCCAGCAGCGTAGTCGACACCGGGGAGCTGTTTTTT CASSVVDTGELFF
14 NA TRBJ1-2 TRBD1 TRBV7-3 TGTGCCAGCAGCCCCAGGGGGACAGGGGGTGGCTACACCTTC CASSPRGTGGGYTF
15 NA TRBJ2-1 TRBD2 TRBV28 TGTGCCAGCAGTTTCGCGGGACTAGCGGAGCGGGAGGGATTCTTC CASSFAGLAEREGFF
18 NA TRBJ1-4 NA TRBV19 TGTGCCAGTAGTTCCCCCTCGCACCAGCCAGGCCATAATGAAAAACTGTTTTTT CASSSPSHQPGHNEKLFF